The 7 T cell receptor beta chains below all came from one sample that was sequenced in a study of T-cell reconstitution after alpha-beta-depleted transplantation in children. This sample's TCRbeta library carried unique molecular identifier barcodes. Using its own MiXCR run on the PCR reads, TCRdb lists one record per CDR3 protein. The table has roughly 790,000 distinct CDR3 sequences, under 20% seen once. The input for sequencing was PBMCs, mostly from graft donor cells, taken 360 days after TCRalphabeta/CD19-depleted stem cell transplant. These receptor sequences come from a male patient between 5 and 17 years old who had a stem cell transplant for acute lymphoblastic leukemia, so the T cells may come from the graft donor.

The chain has TRBV9 and TRBJ2-7; D is unresolved. V shed 0 bases and J shed 0 bases, with 10 bases lying between them. This CDR3 has 15 amino acids. Germline V gene data show CDR1 as SGDLS and CDR2 as YYNGEE. The CDR3 here is CASSVAGRSSYEQYF. In DNA form, the CDR3 reads TGTGCCAGCAGCGTAGCCGGCAGGAGCTCCTACGAGCAGTACTTC.

The CDR3, as DNA: TGTGCCACCAGTGATTTGAGGGCGGGAGGGCCCACAGATACGCAGTATTTT. Protein sequence: CATSDLRAGGPTDTQYF. The V call is TRBV24-1, the J call TRBJ2-3; 9 bases agree with TRBD2. Germline trimming cut 0 bases from V and 2 bases from J; bases unmatched to any gene: 5. Looked up from germline, CDR1 is KGHDR and CDR2 is SFDVKD. This CDR3 has 17 residues.

This clonotype was counted only a few times. The rearrangement links TRBV5-5 to TRBJ2-1, with 9 positions matching TRBD2. CDR1 is SGHKS, CDR2 YYEKEE, per germline (reference sequence). Trimming removed 4 bases from V and 7 bases from J; junction bases left unmatched: 12. The CDR3 is made up of 16 amino acids. This CDR3 reads CASSPTGTSWGNEQFF. The DNA of the CDR3 is TGTGCCAGCAGCCCCACCGGGACTAGCTGGGGTAATGAGCAGTTCTTC.

V gene TRBV20-1 combines with J gene TRBJ2-1; TRBD2 might be the D (6 bases). This CDR3 has 17 residues. The germline gives CDR1 DFQATT, CDR2 SNEGSKA (reference sequence). V shed 0 bases and J shed 8 bases, with 23 bases lying between them. CDR3 sequence reads: CSARDGARLATGYEQFF. For the CDR3, the DNA is TGCAGTGCTAGAGATGGGGCGAGGCTAGCGACCGGGTATGAGCAGTTCTTC.

This clonotype was counted many times. V is TRBV12-3 or TRBV12-4 and J is TRBJ1-1; tentative D call: TRBD1 (6 bases). V lost 6 bases and J 5 bases, leaving 13 bases between the germline ends. The CDR3 length is 13 residues. CDR3 nucleotides: TGTGCCAGCAGACCCGACAGGTCTACTGAAGCTTTCTTT. It specifies CASRPDRSTEAFF.

The rearrangement uses TRBV27 and TRBJ2-5; maybe TRBD1 (5 bases). The germline V gene has CDR1 MNHEY and CDR2 SMNVEV (reference sequence). This CDR3 is 14 amino acids long. The V end was cut by 5 bases, the J end by 2 bases, with 12 bases between. The CDR3 DNA reads as TGTGCCAGCAGTCCCTATACAGGTCAAGAGACCCAGTACTTC. Residues: CASSPYTGQETQYF.

The V gene is TRBV7-9, the J gene TRBJ1-6; 8 bases fit TRBD1. Germline CDR1 reads SEHNR; CDR2 reads FQNEAQ (reference sequence). This CDR3 is built from 15 residues. V trimming: 5 bases; J trimming: 11 bases; junction bases outside the gene matches: 11. The CDR3 spells CASSATGTGLTPLHF. CDR3 DNA: TGTGCCAGCAGCGCCACCGGGACAGGACTCACACCCCTCCACTTT.